This entry lists 14 T cell receptor beta chains sequenced from one sample in a study of response to subunit inactivated influenza vaccine. TCRdb called the RT-PCR reads again in MiXCR, with one record for every CDR3 protein. The repertoire holds a few hundred thousand distinct CDR3 sequences, with 20% to 25% as singletons. The sample was PBMCs from blood, taken 21 months after vaccination. The origin of the receptors is a man aged 50-75 years who received an inactivated influenza vaccine.

This clonotype was picked up many times. The V and J genes are TRBV11-2 and TRBJ2-5; TRBD1 matches 7 bases. V lost 1 base and J lost 9; bases outside the gene matches: 2. The CDR3 extends over 12 amino acids. Germline V gives CDR1 SGHAT, CDR2 FQNNGV. DNA for the CDR3: TGTGCCAGCAGCTTAGGGGACAGTTCCCAGTACTTC. Amino acids: CASSLGDSSQYF.

A few counts support this clonotype. The chain recombines TRBV20-1 with TRBJ2-5, with 9 positions matching TRBD2. The CDR3 sequence is 15 residues long. V was clipped by 1 base and J by 10 bases; unmatched bases: 13. CDR1 is DFQATT, CDR2 SNEGSKA, per germline (reference sequence). The CDR3 is CSARVGSGSLGDQYF. In DNA, the CDR3 is TGCAGTGCTAGAGTGGGTAGCGGGAGTTTAGGTGACCAGTACTTC.

This clonotype was seen many times. The rearrangement links TRBV7-6 to TRBJ2-2; no clear D. This CDR3 region has 15 residues. In germline, CDR1 is SGHVS, CDR2 FNYEAQ. The V gene lost 2 bases and the J gene lost 3 bases, with 10 bases spanning the gap. The CDR3 is CASSLSAGHTGELFF. DNA for the CDR3: TGTGCCAGCAGCTTAAGTGCAGGTCACACCGGGGAGCTGTTTTTT.

The chain couples TRBV18 to TRBJ1-1; possible D gene TRBD1, 6 bases. This CDR3 is 14 amino acids long. Trimming removed 6 bases from V and 4 bases from J, with 15 bases in between. Germline V CDR1 and CDR2: KGHSH, LQKENI. The CDR3 sequence is CASSSEGGITEAFF. CDR3 sequence (DNA): TGTGCCAGCTCTTCCGAGGGGGGCATCACTGAAGCTTTCTTT. Full variable domain (rest looked up from reference TRBV18 and TRBJ1-1): NAGVMQNPRHLVRRRGQEARLRCSPMKGHSHVYWYRQLPEEGLKFMVYLQKENIIDESGMPKERFSAEFPKEGPSILRIQQVVRGDSAAYFCASSSEGGITEAFFGQGTRLTVV.

The V and J genes are TRBV10-1 and TRBJ2-7, with 13 positions matching TRBD2. The CDR3 totals 19 residues. Germline CDR1 and CDR2: WNHNN and SYGVQD (reference sequence). With 0 bases clipped from V and 1 base from J, the junction kept 9 bases outside the gene matches. CDR3 bases: TGCGCCAGCAGTGAGTCCGAAGCGACTAGCGGGAGGCCTTCCTACGAGCAGTACTTC. It yields the protein CASSESEATSGRPSYEQYF.

This clonotype was observed a handful of times. V usage is TRBV18 and J usage is TRBJ2-1, with 10 positions matching TRBD2. Germline-derived CDR1 and CDR2 are KGHSH and LQKENI. V dropped 0 bases and J dropped 10; count of bases not matched to a gene: 6. This CDR3 is 15 amino acids long. This CDR3 reads CASSPPGSGRREQFF. The CDR3, as DNA: TGTGCCAGCTCACCACCTGGTAGCGGGAGGAGGGAGCAGTTCTTC.

The chain has TRBV4-1 and TRBJ2-7, with TRBD2 identical over 7 bases. This CDR3 is 13 amino acids long. V was pared by 7 bases and J by 3 bases, with 6 bases of the junction left unmatched. CDR1 is MGHRA and CDR2 is YSYEKL in the germline V gene. The chain's CDR3 is CASMGGGRYEQYF. The CDR3 coding sequence is TGCGCCAGCATGGGCGGGGGTCGCTACGAGCAGTACTTC.

The rearrangement uses TRBV27 and TRBJ2-1, with D tentatively TRBD2 (6 bases). The CDR3 is 16 residues long. CDR1 is MNHEY, CDR2 SMNVEV, per germline (reference sequence). V was shortened by 5 bases and J by 0 bases, with 14 bases between the two germline ends. The CDR3 DNA is TGTGCCAGCAGTCCGATAGCGGTTAGCTCCTACAATGAGCAGTTCTTC. This codes for CASSPIAVSSYNEQFF.

V is TRBV6-5 and J is TRBJ1-1; D may be TRBD1 (6 bases). CDR3 length: 18 amino acids. Trimming removed 2 bases from V and 11 bases from J, with 30 bases in between. In germline, CDR1 is MNHEY, CDR2 SVGAGI. The CDR3 spells CASSYLYSGATGDFTAFF. CDR3 in DNA: TGTGCCAGCAGTTACCTTTATTCAGGGGCGACGGGAGATTTCACGGCTTTCTTT.

V usage is TRBV10-2 and J usage is TRBJ1-6; TRBD1 is a possible D gene (6 bases). CDR1 and CDR2 (germline): WSHSY, SAAADI. V was pared by 8 bases and J by 10 bases, with 21 bases between. CDR3 size: 15 residues. The CDR3 loop reads CASSQLGQGQSPLHF. CDR3 DNA: TGCGCCAGCTCCCAGCTTGGGCAGGGGCAATCACCCCTCCACTTT.

This clonotype was picked up many times. The junction does not match germline at one end; this may be a read error. The chain has TRBV5-1 and TRBJ1-2; D possibly corresponds to TRBD1 (5 bases). CDR3 length: 13 amino acids. In germline, CDR1 is SGHRS, CDR2 YFSETQ. CDR3 region: CASSLGRDYGYTF. The CDR3 nucleotides read TGTGCCAGCAGCTTGGGCAGGGACTATGGCTACACCTTC.

The CDR3 reads CASSLSPGTNEKLFF. The CDR3 DNA reads as TGTGCCAGCAGCCTATCCCCCGGGACTAATGAAAAACTGTTTTTT. J is TRBJ1-4 and V is TRBV6-1; the D is unclear. V was trimmed by 6 bases and J by 2 bases, leaving 13 bases between them. Germline V gene lookup returns CDR1 MNHNS and CDR2 SASEGT. CDR3 length: 15 residues.

V and J are TRBV5-1 and TRBJ1-2, with D possibly being TRBD1 (6 bases). The CDR3 runs to 13 residues. V was clipped by 0 bases and J by 8 bases, with 11 bases between them. Germline V CDR1 and CDR2: SGHRS, YFSETQ. This chain's CDR3 is CASSLDRVGGYTF. The CDR3 DNA sequence: TGCGCCAGCAGCTTGGACAGGGTTGGGGGCTACACCTTC.

This clonotype was seen a handful of times. The V gene is TRBV30, the J gene TRBJ1-1, with TRBD1 matching over 8 bases. The CDR3 is 16 amino acids. The trim removed 3 bases at V and 5 bases at J, leaving 14 bases unmatched. CDR1 and CDR2 (germline): GTSNPN, SVGIG (reference sequence). For the CDR3, the DNA is TGTGCCTGGAGGTGGGTCCAGGGGGCGCTTGGGACTGAAGCTTTCTTT. It encodes CAWRWVQGALGTEAFF.